Listed below are T cell receptor beta chains from one sample, sequenced in a study of tissue T cells after allogeneic stem cell transplantation. TCRdb's copy holds only in-frame clones and misses some; the assay was immunoSEQ multiplex PCR. Of about 6,300 clones listed, 69% were seen once; the top ten hold more than 25%. This material consisted of tissue from the stomach, taken at autopsy. The receptors were sampled from a woman aged 18-50 years with breast cancer. Each CDR3 is given with its conserved first and last residue. A D gene is named only where the DNA matches it firmly. Clone size appears in some rows only: once, few, many, or a class for an expanded clone.

j_gene,len,d_gene,abundance,v_gene,CDR3aa,CDR3nt
TRBJ1-4,16,NA,NA,TRBV9,CASSVAWGATNEKLFF,TGTGCCAGCAGCGTAGCTTGGGGGGCAACTAATGAAAAACTGTTTTTT
TRBJ1-3,15,TRBD1,NA,TRBV28,CASSLLDRGGNTIYF,TGTGCCAGCAGTTTGTTGGACAGGGGGGGAAACACCATATATTTT
TRBJ1-4,13,NA,NA,TRBV12-3/TRBV12-4,CASSFSWDEKLFF,TGTGCCAGCAGTTTCAGCTGGGATGAAAAACTGTTTTTT
TRBJ1-2,15,NA,NA,TRBV5-1,CASSRYEGGAIGYTF,TGCGCCAGCAGCCGCTACGAGGGTGGAGCGATCGGCTACACCTTC
TRBJ2-3,17,TRBD2,NA,TRBV4-3,CASSQELSGSWADTQYF,TGCGCCAGCAGCCAAGAATTAAGCGGGAGTTGGGCAGATACGCAGTATTTT
TRBJ2-1,15,TRBD2,NA,TRBV5-8,CASSLPSGSNYEQFF,TGTGCCAGCAGCTTGCCTAGCGGGAGTAATTATGAGCAGTTCTTC
TRBJ1-3,16,TRBD1,NA,TRBV6-6,CASSGTGQHSGNTIYF,TGTGCCAGCAGTGGGACGGGACAGCACTCTGGAAACACCATATATTTT
TRBJ1-1,12,TRBD1,once,TRBV30,CASDRGNTEAFF,TGTGCCTCGGACAGGGGTAACACTGAAGCTTTCTTT
TRBJ1-2,13,NA,NA,TRBV5-1,CASREDGNYGYTF,TGCGCCAGCAGGGAGGACGGCAACTATGGCTACACCTTC
TRBJ1-2,13,NA,NA,TRBV6-5,CASSYGQGASYTF,TGTGCCAGCAGTTACGGCCAGGGCGCCAGCTACACCTTC
TRBJ1-5,14,NA,NA,TRBV7-2,CASSLAGRSDPQHF,TGTGCCAGCAGCTTAGCAGGGAGGAGTGACCCCCAGCATTTT
TRBJ1-1,14,NA,NA,TRBV19,CASSIPDSVPEAFF,TGTGCCAGTAGTATCCCGGACAGTGTCCCTGAAGCTTTCTTT
TRBJ2-3,16,NA,NA,TRBV7-2,CASRPRSSLMLDTQYF,TGTGCCAGCAGGCCACGTAGTAGCCTTATGTTGGATACGCAGTATTTT
TRBJ1-2,16,TRBD1,NA,TRBV7-8,CASSLGETGLGYGYTF,TGTGCCAGCAGCTTAGGGGAGACAGGGTTGGGGTATGGCTACACCTTC
TRBJ2-3,17,TRBD2,NA,TRBV27,CASYVMGTSVRTDTQYF,TGTGCCAGCTATGTGATGGGGACTAGCGTCCGCACAGATACGCAGTATTTT
TRBJ2-3,16,TRBD2,once,TRBV27,CASSLYRRGSTDTQYF,TGTGCCAGCAGTTTATATCGGCGGGGGAGCACAGATACGCAGTATTTT
TRBJ2-7,13,NA,NA,TRBV28,CASSWGEPYEQYF,TGTGCCAGCAGTTGGGGAGAACCCTACGAGCAGTACTTC
TRBJ2-3,16,NA,NA,TRBV4-3,CASSQELARGTDTQYF,TGCGCCAGCAGCCAAGAGCTTGCCCGGGGCACAGATACGCAGTATTTT
TRBJ2-3,15,TRBD2,NA,TRBV5-4,CASTAGRASTDTQYF,TGTGCCAGCACTGCTGGGAGGGCCTCCACAGATACGCAGTATTTT
TRBJ1-3,15,NA,NA,TRBV5-6,CASRVQGGPGNTIYF,TGTGCCAGCAGGGTGCAGGGAGGACCTGGAAACACCATATATTTT
TRBJ1-2,13,NA,NA,TRBV6-2/TRBV6-3,CASSSIQGGGYTF,TGTGCCAGCAGTTCCATACAGGGAGGCGGCTACACCTTC
TRBJ2-7,16,TRBD1,few,TRBV5-1,CASSFAGTGGYGEQYF,TGCGCCAGCAGCTTTGCCGGGACAGGGGGCTACGGCGAGCAGTACTTC